Listed here is a single T cell receptor (beta chain). Method: immunoSEQ multiplex PCR; TCRdb's copy keeps in-frame clones and lacks some. The table includes 110,000 or so clones, approximately 89% detected once. These data originate in a study of T cell responses to AZD1222 COVID-19 vaccine. The CDR3 runs 15 residues. V shed 4 bases, J shed 5 bases, and the junction held 8 bases outside the gene matches. Germline V gene data show CDR1 as MGHRA and CDR2 as YSYEKL. The source is an adult who received the AZD1222 COVID-19 vaccine. This sample comprised peripheral blood, obtained 28 days after the second AZD1222 dose. The chain uses TRBV4-1 and TRBJ1-1, with 9 positions matching TRBD1. This CDR3 reads CASSPGPGQGTEAFF. CDR3 DNA sequence: TGCGCCAGCAGCCCGGGACCGGGACAGGGTACTGAAGCTTTCTTT.